Shown below are 3 T cell receptor beta chains from a single sample sequenced in a study of blood T cells in healthy people across ages. With a J-beta primer mix and a sample-barcoded 5' primer, a second PCR ran roughly 6 to 11 cycles. TCRdb fed the 5' RACE reads into MiXCR, producing one record per CDR3 protein. This table has approximately 1.5 million distinct CDR3 sequences, almost 35% appearing once. The specimen was blood. These receptors originate from a woman aged 25 to 39 in good health.

V and J are TRBV7-3 and TRBJ2-6; D is tentatively TRBD1 or TRBD2 (6 bases each). With 5 bases removed from V and 3 bases from J, the gap between germline ends came to 20 bases. Germline CDR1 and CDR2: SGHTA and FQGTGA. The CDR3 extends over 18 amino acids. The DNA of the CDR3 is TGTGCCAGCAGCCCCGGACGGGGGCTCTTCGGTGGGGCCAACGTCCTGACTTTC. Amino acids: CASSPGRGLFGGANVLTF.

This chain uses TRBV14 with TRBJ1-6; 7 nucleotides agree with TRBD1. CDR1 and CDR2 from the germline V gene are SGHDN and FVKESK. There are 15 residues in the CDR3. V was pared by 4 bases and J by 6 bases, with 6 bases of the junction left unmatched. CDR3 residues: CASSLGQKLNSPLHF. The CDR3, as DNA: TGTGCCAGCAGCCTGGGACAGAAGCTTAATTCACCCCTCCACTTT.

This clonotype was detected only a few times. The rearrangement uses TRBV20-1 and TRBJ2-7; 12 bases are a match to TRBD2. With 6 bases clipped from V and 0 bases from J, the junction kept 9 bases outside the gene matches. The CDR3 extends over 16 amino acids. Germline loops: CDR1 DFQATT, CDR2 SNEGSKA (reference sequence). The CDR3 nucleotides read TGCAGTGCAACGACTAGCGGGAGATGGGGCTCCTACGAGCAGTACTTC. Amino acids: CSATTSGRWGSYEQYF.